This T cell receptor beta chain appears in the sequencing data of a study of T-cell memory formation after mild COVID-19 (dated by TCRdb to the early 2020s). For the study in its entirety: Most TCR sequence clusters were specific to one of the two donors. In a couple of donors, T-cell clones that expanded and contracted after mild COVID-19 were tracked by sequencing TCRalpha and TCRbeta repertoires over time. Two young, previously healthy adult volunteers made up the cohort, one male and one female. Study-wide findings and limitations: Only a couple of mild cases were covered in the study, and larger cohorts including severe cases with pre-infection samples were considered necessary. Some responding clones were detected in pre-infection memory, which suggested that pre-existing cross-reactive memory T cells had joined the SARS-CoV-2 response. Contracting CD4+ clones appeared mostly in the CM and EM memory subsets, whereas CD8+ clones were enriched in EMRA. The second-wave clones that peaked on day 37 were not confirmed to be SARS-CoV-2 specific. From day 15 to 85, contracting clones showed balanced CD4/CD8 phenotypes, whereas a second wave of clones that expanded from day 15 to 37 leaned towards CD4+.

Sequences SGHRS (CDR1) and YFSETQ (CDR2) are obtained from the germline V gene. Inclusive of the bounding cysteine and phenylalanine, the CDR3 is 14 residues long. CDR3 DNA is the only sequence kept; it has 42 bases, read in frame from the first base. At the junction V is shortened by 4 bases and J by 2 bases, with 11 bases in between. PBMCs were isolated by Ficoll-Paque density gradient centrifugation. Sequencing relied on an Illumina NovaSeq 6000. Using 5'RACE with constant-segment primers, TCRalpha and TCRbeta cDNA libraries were constructed, with sample barcodes and unique molecular identifiers added in the process. RNA was extracted from every sample with Trizol reagent. Amplification of the libraries took two PCR steps, and the second step added a second sample barcode plus Illumina TruSeq adapters. Libraries were sequenced on an Illumina NovaSeq with 2 x 150 bp paired-end reads. Turning to the authors' computational methods: Demultiplexing of reads and collapsing into UMI-guided consensus sequences were performed with migec v1.2.7. Using mixcr v2.1.11, UMI consensuses were aligned to TRA and TRB V and J templates and then assembled into clonotypes. A clonotype was counted as expanded or contracted only if both edgeR and NoisET called the change significant, with noise models trained on biological replicates. For edgeR calls, the thresholds were a false discovery rate-adjusted p below 0.01 and a log2 fold-change of 1. As an exploratory analysis of dynamics, max-normalized trajectories of the 1000 most abundant clonotypes were examined by PCA with hierarchical clustering. Separately sequenced CD4+ and CD8+ repertoires were used to assign a CD4 or CD8 phenotype to each responding clone. TCRdb cleaned the public reads at Q25 with fastp, built clones with MiXCR and kept in-frame beta chains. Rows are unified per CDR3 protein, each entry keeping the most common DNA and genes. What appears here as the V and J calls and clone size reflects TCRdb's work, not the paper's. Across this sample there are 95,000 to 120,000 distinct CDR3 sequences, with over 15% seen only once. The leading ten clones occupy less than 6.5% of the sample.

Only a few counts were recorded for this clonotype. No antigen is known for it. Base qualities were left out, and no much larger clone turns up one base away. The chain employs TRBV5-1 and TRBJ2-3; the D gene remains uncertain. Sequenced: PBMCs or a T cell subset sorted from them (not recorded which). The origin of this receptor is a man younger than 30 who had mild COVID-19 (a few samples of this study predate the infection). The sample titles of this study are shuffled in the database, so cell type and time point are left out; the donor was told from shared clones. The nucleotide sequence reads TGCGCCAGCAGCACCCAGAAGTTCACAGATACGCAGTATTTT. Its amino acids are CASSTQKFTDTQYF.